The rows below give T cell receptor beta chains drawn from one sample of a study of OX40 agonist ivuxolimab in advanced cancers. Profiled with immunoSEQ multiplex PCR; TCRdb holds only in-frame clones, not every one. The table has 34,000 or so clones, roughly 80% seen once. Sequenced material: CD4+ or CD8+ T cells sorted from blood, taken in a trial of the OX40 agonist ivuxolimab. The receptor set was obtained from an adult with an advanced solid tumor such as melanoma, head and neck, liver or kidney cancer. The CDR3 runs from the conserved cysteine through the conserved F or W. The D gene is left open where the match is weak. Rows give clone size only sometimes, using once, few, many, or a class for an expanded clone.

CDR3: CASSLGIGTSGGADTQYF
DNA: TGCGCCAGCAGCTTGGGAATTGGGACTAGCGGGGGGGCTGATACGCAGTATTTT
V: TRBV5-1
size: .
D: TRBD2
J: TRBJ2-3

CDR3: CASSSKSQGAHGNTIYF
DNA: TGTGCCAGCAGCTCAAAATCACAGGGGGCGCACGGAAACACCATATATTTT
V: TRBV5-5
size: .
D: TRBD1
J: TRBJ1-3

CDR3: CASSIKVQETQYF
DNA: TGTGCCAGTAGTATTAAGGTCCAAGAGACCCAGTACTTC
V: TRBV19
size: .
D: .
J: TRBJ2-5

CDR3: CASSYAGGNTEAFF
DNA: TGTGCCAGCAGTTACGCGGGGGGGAACACTGAAGCTTTCTTT
V: TRBV6-5
size: few
D: .
J: TRBJ1-1

CDR3: CASSPAGAYNSPLHF
DNA: TGTGCCAGCAGTCCCGCGGGGGCCTATAATTCACCCCTCCACTTT
V: TRBV6-5
size: .
D: .
J: TRBJ1-6

CDR3: CASSVGKRGGNEQFF
DNA: TGTGCCAGCAGCGTAGGAAAGCGGGGAGGCAATGAGCAGTTCTTC
V: TRBV9
size: .
D: TRBD2
J: TRBJ2-1

CDR3: CASSLVPGQQETQYF
DNA: TGCGCCAGCAGCTTGGTCCCGGGACAGCAAGAGACCCAGTACTTC
V: TRBV5-1
size: few
D: TRBD1
J: TRBJ2-5

CDR3: CASSPRGAGDTGELFF
DNA: TGCGCCAGCAGCCCTCGGGGGGCAGGGGACACCGGGGAGCTGTTTTTT
V: TRBV4-1
size: .
D: .
J: TRBJ2-2

CDR3: CASSESKGAIAGELFF
DNA: TGCGCCAGCAGTGAGTCCAAAGGGGCGATAGCCGGGGAGCTGTTTTTT
V: TRBV10-1
size: .
D: .
J: TRBJ2-2

CDR3: CASSSGTSGGYEQYF
DNA: TGTGCCAGCAGTTCCGGGACTAGCGGGGGTTACGAGCAGTACTTC
V: TRBV5-5
size: .
D: TRBD2
J: TRBJ2-7

CDR3: CASSTGQANEQFF
DNA: TGCGCCAGCAGCACTGGACAGGCCAATGAGCAGTTCTTC
V: TRBV5-1
size: .
D: TRBD1
J: TRBJ2-1

CDR3: CASSSLRQGGTDTQYF
DNA: TGTGCCAGCAGCTCACTAAGACAGGGGGGCACAGATACGCAGTATTTT
V: TRBV14
size: .
D: TRBD1
J: TRBJ2-3

CDR3: CASKWGGGINRQFF
DNA: TGTGCCAGCAAGTGGGGCGGGGGGATCAATCGGCAGTTCTTC
V: TRBV28
size: few
D: TRBD2
J: TRBJ2-1

CDR3: CASSSPTSHGELFF
DNA: TGTGCCAGCAGCTCACCAACTAGTCACGGGGAGCTGTTTTTT
V: TRBV7-8
size: .
D: .
J: TRBJ2-2

CDR3: CASSEALGRTSGNTIYF
DNA: TGTGCCAGCAGTGAAGCGCTCGGGCGGACCTCTGGAAACACCATATATTTT
V: TRBV2
size: .
D: .
J: TRBJ1-3

CDR3: CASARGTSGEKTQYF
DNA: TGTGCCAGTGCTCGTGGGACTAGCGGGGAGAAGACCCAGTACTTC
V: TRBV19
size: .
D: TRBD2
J: TRBJ2-5

CDR3: CASSPRGLQRSNYGYTF
DNA: TGTGCCAGCAGCCCCCGGGGACTACAAAGGAGTAACTATGGCTACACCTTC
V: TRBV7-9
size: .
D: .
J: TRBJ1-2